The following is a TCR beta chain sequence with its context. The method was immunoSEQ multiplex PCR; TCRdb's version includes in-frame clones alone and lacks a portion of them. The sample lists some 60,000 clones; 75% to 90% were seen once. The CDR3 consists of 16 residues. The record originates from a study of blood T cell repertoires in COVID-19. The chain combines TRBV21-1 with TRBJ2-1; no check of the table's D call, TRBD1, against the DNA was made. TRBV21-1 counts as a pseudogene. Sequences were obtained from peripheral blood. This clonotype originated in a human donor in a cohort sampled during active COVID-19. The chain's CDR3 is CASSKKDRGQYNEQFF. CDR3 nucleotide sequence: TGTGCCAGCAGCAAAAAGGACAGGGGGCAATACAATGAGCAGTTCTTC.